These 31 T cell receptor beta chains were all obtained from the same sample, sequenced in a study of T cell repertoires in aging, cancer and after chemotherapy. The template was genomic DNA from peripheral blood, not RNA. Multiplex touch-down PCR with TRB-A/B primers amplified rearranged V-D-J TRB sequences. TCRdb called the multiplex PCR reads again in MiXCR, with one record for every CDR3 protein. The sample includes approximately 5,000 distinct CDR3 sequences, over 30% of them seen just once. Sequenced material: blood. These receptors all come from a human donor with a blood cancer.

The gene calls are TRBV5-4 and TRBJ1-2; 7 bases match TRBD1. Germline loops: CDR1 SGHNT, CDR2 YYREEE (reference sequence). The CDR3 is made up of 13 amino acids. J lost 8 bases, V lost 2 bases, and 6 bases had no gene match. CDR3 sequence reads: CASSLLQGRGYTF. CDR3 DNA: TGTGCCAGCAGCTTACTACAGGGGCGAGGCTACACCTTC. Together with reference TRBV5-4 and TRBJ1-2, the CDR3 gives the full variable domain: ETGVTQSPTHLIKTRGQQVTLRCSSQSGHNTVSWYQQALGQGPQFIFQYYREEENGRGNFPPRFSGLQFPNYSSELNVNALELDDSALYLCASSLLQGRGYTFGSGTRLTVV.

The J gene is TRBJ1-2, the V gene TRBV12-3 or TRBV12-4; perhaps TRBD1 as D (6 bases). CDR3 length equals 14 residues. Trimming took 8 bases from V and 7 from J, leaving 20 bases between them. CDR3: CASGPRGGAVGYTF. CDR3 DNA sequence: TGTGCCAGCGGCCCCCGGGGGGGGGCGGTTGGCTACACCTTC.

In this sample, this clonotype is medium-sized. The chain is built from TRBV5-6 and TRBJ2-1; D not resolved. Germline V gene data show CDR1 as SGHDT and CDR2 as YYEEEE. The V end was cut by 0 bases, the J end by 8 bases, with 9 bases between. The CDR3 consists of 13 residues. CDR3 coding DNA: TGTGCCAGCAGCTTGGGGCCAACGGATGAGCAGTTCTTC. Amino acid sequence: CASSLGPTDEQFF.

Relative to its sample, this clonotype is medium-sized. The chain employs TRBV29-1 and TRBJ1-2; maybe TRBD1 (5 bases). Germline lookup yields CDR1 SQVTM and CDR2 ANQGSEA. The CDR3 is 11 amino acids. The V and J ends lost 4 bases and 5 bases respectively, with 8 bases between them. CDR3 in amino acids: CSVGAGYGYTF. The CDR3 DNA follows: TGCAGCGTTGGGGCAGGGTATGGCTACACCTTC.

The CDR3 loop is CASSNPGVGGEQYF. In nucleotides, the CDR3 is TGTGCCAGTTCAAACCCCGGGGTCGGGGGTGAGCAGTACTTC. The chain employs TRBV6-1 and TRBJ2-7; D possibly corresponds to TRBD2 (6 bases). The CDR3 runs to 14 residues. V was pared by 9 bases and J by 7 bases, with 22 bases between. CDR1 MNHNS and CDR2 SASEGT come from the germline V gene.

This sequence joins TRBV6-1 and TRBJ1-1; tentative D call: TRBD1 (6 bases). Germline V gene data show CDR1 as MNHNS and CDR2 as SASEGT. This CDR3 comprises 17 residues. The V end was cut by 7 bases, the J end by 2 bases, with 23 bases between. The CDR3 loop is CASKEGGTGGGNTEAFF. The CDR3 bases are TGTGCCAGCAAGGAAGGGGGAACGGGGGGGGGAAACACTGAAGCTTTCTTT.

With regard to this clonotype: At one end, the junction sequence differs from germline, possibly due to a read error. This chain joins TRBV5-1 and TRBJ2-5, with 14 bases matching TRBD2. Germline V lookup: CDR1 SGHRS, CDR2 YFSETQ. The CDR3 has 17 amino acids. The DNA for the CDR3 is TGTGCCAGCAGCTTGGGGGGACTAGCGGGGGCGGGAGAGACCCAGTACTTC. Its protein is CASSLGGLAGAGETQYF.

The J gene is TRBJ2-5, the V gene TRBV6-2 or TRBV6-3, with D tentatively TRBD1 or TRBD2 (7 bases each). Trimming cost V 8 bases and J 3 bases, with 19 bases left between them. Looked up from germline, CDR1 is MNHEY and CDR2 is SVGEGT. This CDR3 is 15 amino acids long. In nucleotides, the CDR3 is TGTGCCAGCGGCAGGGGGGTAGCGGGCAAAGAGACCCAGTACTTC. As protein: CASGRGVAGKETQYF.

The chain couples TRBV6-5 to TRBJ1-4; D perhaps matches TRBD1 (5 bases). V was clipped by 0 bases and J by 8 bases, with 13 bases between them. The CDR3 has 15 residues. The V gene's germline CDR1 is MNHEY and CDR2 SVGAGI. The CDR3 sequence is CASSYSGAGGEKLFF. CDR3 bases: TGTGCCAGCAGTTACTCGGGCGCCGGGGGGGAAAAACTGTTTTTT.

The chain links TRBV14 to TRBJ1-2; tentatively, D is TRBD1 (5 bases). This CDR3 region has 17 residues. The germline V gene has CDR1 SGHDN and CDR2 FVKESK. Deletions cut 0 bases from V and 2 bases from J, with 16 bases between. The chain's CDR3 is CASSQDKTALENYGYTF. The CDR3 DNA sequence: TGTGCCAGCAGCCAAGACAAGACAGCCCTAGAAAACTATGGCTACACCTTC.

This chain connects TRBV6-1 to TRBJ2-4; D unclear. Germline CDR1 MNHNS, CDR2 SASEGT. This CDR3 has 13 residues. Trimming cost V 2 bases and J 9 bases, with 11 bases left between them. CDR3 nucleotide sequence: TGTGCCAGCAGTGAATGGGTTGTCGGCATTCAGTACTTC. Translated, it gives CASSEWVVGIQYF.

The chain is built from TRBV5-6 and TRBJ1-3, with a weak D call TRBD1 (6 bases). This CDR3 spans 14 amino acids. Germline V gene data show CDR1 as SGHDT and CDR2 as YYEEEE. V dropped 2 bases and J dropped 1 base, with 7 bases sitting between them. CDR3 DNA sequence: TGTGCCAGCAGCTTCGACAGGTCTGGAAACACCATATATTTT. Translation: CASSFDRSGNTIYF.

By share of the sample, this clonotype is medium-sized (0.01 to 0.1%). This chain links TRBV29-1 with TRBJ1-4; D gene uncertain. Germline CDR1 reads SQVTM; CDR2 reads ANQGSEA. The CDR3 runs to 11 residues. The germline V and J ends were trimmed by 4 bases and 5 bases, with 5 bases remaining between them. The CDR3 DNA reads as TGCAGCGTTGCGTCAAATGAAAAACTGTTTTTT. It codes for CSVASNEKLFF.

The CDR3 here is CSAPDRRRGETQYF. In nucleotides, the CDR3 is TGCAGTGCGCCGGACAGAAGAAGGGGGGAGACCCAGTACTTC. The rearrangement links TRBV20-1 to TRBJ2-5; D possibly corresponds to TRBD1 (6 bases). The CDR3 spans 14 residues. Trimming pared 6 bases from V and 5 bases from J, leaving 19 bases between. CDR1 and CDR2 from the germline V gene are DFQATT and SNEGSKA (reference sequence).

This clonotype appeared a few times. The J gene is TRBJ2-3, the V gene TRBV18, with 9 bases aligning to TRBD2. Germline-derived CDR1 and CDR2 are KGHSH and LQKENI. The CDR3 contains 17 residues. Unmatched junction bases numbered 10, after V lost 6 bases and J lost 0 bases. CDR3 in amino acids: CASSPIAGAASTDTQYF. The DNA for the CDR3 is TGTGCCAGCTCTCCGATAGCGGGGGCAGCTAGCACAGATACGCAGTATTTT.

This clonotype has only a few counts. The chain has TRBV12-3 or TRBV12-4 and TRBJ2-6; D not certain. The germline V and J ends were trimmed by 3 bases and 0 bases, with 9 bases remaining between them. CDR3 length: 16 amino acids. The CDR3 DNA reads as TGTGCCAGCAGTTTTATTAGGATCTCTGGGGCCAACGTCCTGACTTTC. Its protein product is CASSFIRISGANVLTF.

The chain uses TRBV12-3 or TRBV12-4 and TRBJ1-4, with 7 bases aligning to TRBD1. The CDR3 runs to 14 residues. J was trimmed by 7 bases and V by 7 bases; bases with no gene match: 9. The CDR3: CASTRQGGGEKLFF. The DNA of the CDR3 is TGTGCCAGCACCAGACAGGGCGGCGGTGAAAAACTGTTTTTT.

By sample share, this clonotype is large (0.1 to 1%). The J gene is TRBJ1-2, the V gene TRBV30; D remains ambiguous. The CDR3 loop spans 15 amino acids. CDR1 is GTSNPN and CDR2 is SVGIG in the germline V gene (reference sequence). Between the trimmed V and J ends, which lost 2 bases and 5 bases, there was a span of 18 bases. The CDR3, as DNA: TGTGCCTGGAGTCCCCCCGGGGAGGGCAAGTATGGCTACACCTTC. It codes for CAWSPPGEGKYGYTF.

The chain is built from TRBV27 and TRBJ2-1; tentatively, D is TRBD1 (5 bases). The V gene's germline CDR1 is MNHEY and CDR2 SMNVEV (reference sequence). Deletions cut 5 bases from V and 0 bases from J, with 14 bases between. CDR3 length: 16 residues. The CDR3 nucleotides are TGTGCCAGCAGTATACTGCAGGGTAGCTCCTACAATGAGCAGTTCTTC. Translated, it gives CASSILQGSSYNEQFF.

The chain links TRBV7-2 to TRBJ2-1; no firm D call. The V gene lost 2 bases and the J gene lost 10 bases, with 9 bases spanning the gap. Germline V gives CDR1 SGHTA, CDR2 FQGNSA. The length of the CDR3 is 12 residues. The CDR3 DNA is TGTGCCAGCAGCTTACGCCGTTTGGAGCAGTTCTTC. Translation: CASSLRRLEQFF.

The chain is built from TRBV20-1 and TRBJ2-1; TRBD2 matches 12 bases. From germline, CDR1 is DFQATT and CDR2 SNEGSKA (reference sequence). CDR3 size: 14 residues. With V trimmed by 5 bases and J by 4 bases, 3 bases remained unmatched. The CDR3 spells CSAQTSGGYNEQFF. In DNA, the CDR3 is TGCAGTGCTCAAACTAGCGGGGGGTACAATGAGCAGTTCTTC.

V gene TRBV6-6 combines with J gene TRBJ1-6; D possibly corresponds to TRBD1 (5 bases). CDR3 size: 18 residues. Germline V gene data show CDR1 as MNHNY and CDR2 as SVGAGI (reference sequence). Trimming removed 0 bases at V and 6 bases at J, with 18 bases between. The CDR3 reads CASSYSVISGLGNSPLHF. CDR3 sequence (DNA): TGTGCCAGCAGTTACTCGGTTATTTCAGGGCTAGGTAATTCACCCCTCCACTTT.

This clonotype rates as medium-sized. The rearrangement joins TRBV6-1 to TRBJ1-5; no clear D. The CDR3 totals 15 residues. Trimming removed 3 bases at V and 2 bases at J, with 11 bases between. Germline V gene sequence: CDR1 MNHNS, CDR2 SASEGT. The CDR3 protein is CASSDSHTGNQPQHF. The CDR3 DNA is TGTGCCAGCAGTGATAGCCACACCGGCAATCAGCCCCAGCATTTT.

This clonotype was seen more than once but under ten times. The chain carries TRBV24-1 and TRBJ1-2; D is ambiguous. V lost 3 bases and J 8 bases, leaving 15 bases between the germline ends. The CDR3 runs 14 residues. Per germline, CDR1 KGHDR and CDR2 SFDVKD. This chain's CDR3 is CATSDPGRARGYTF. In DNA, the CDR3 is TGTGCCACCAGTGATCCCGGACGCGCACGGGGCTACACCTTC.

This clonotype was picked up a small number of times. The chain couples TRBV6-5 to TRBJ2-1; D not resolved. The CDR3 loop spans 10 amino acids. Trimming left V 5 bases short and J 13 bases short, with 9 bases between. The germline gives CDR1 MNHEY, CDR2 SVGAGI. CDR3 nucleotides: TGTGCCAGCAGTGCGACATTCCAGTTCTTC. Encoded protein: CASSATFQFF.

The chain's CDR3 is CATSEARASPLHF. CDR3 in DNA: TGTGCCACCAGTGAGGCCAGGGCTTCACCCCTCCACTTT. The chain couples TRBV24-1 to TRBJ1-6; D possibly corresponds to TRBD1 (5 bases). The germline CDR1 and CDR2 sequences are KGHDR and SFDVKD. CDR3 length: 13 amino acids. Deletions cut 4 bases from V and 9 bases from J, with 9 bases between.

The gene calls are TRBV27 and TRBJ2-3; D gene ambiguous. The V and J ends lost 0 bases and 0 bases respectively, with 7 bases between them. The CDR3 is 15 amino acids. In germline, CDR1 is MNHEY, CDR2 SMNVEV (reference sequence). The CDR3 nucleotides read TGTGCCAGCAGTTTATCGGCCAGAAGCACAGATACGCAGTATTTT. This encodes CASSLSARSTDTQYF.

This clonotype was seen a handful of times. This CDR3 is CASSLPLGGELFF. The CDR3 bases are TGTGCCAGCAGTTTGCCGCTCGGGGGGGAGCTGTTTTTT. The chain recombines TRBV27 with TRBJ2-2; D unresolved. V lost 3 bases and J lost 8, with 10 bases in between. Germline V gene data show CDR1 as MNHEY and CDR2 as SMNVEV (reference sequence). This CDR3 region has 13 residues.

The chain is built from TRBV12-3 or TRBV12-4 and TRBJ1-2, with no clear D. This CDR3 is 15 amino acids long. The V gene lost 7 bases and the J gene lost 2 bases, with 17 bases spanning the gap. The CDR3 is CASILGPRANYGYTF. DNA for the CDR3: TGTGCCAGCATTCTAGGACCGAGGGCGAACTATGGCTACACCTTC.

The table lists this clonotype with a few counts. The chain couples TRBV15 to TRBJ2-7; 7 positions match TRBD1. Trimming at V came to 0 bases and at J to 1 base, leaving 6 bases not matched to a gene. This CDR3 comprises 16 residues. The germline gives CDR1 LNHNV, CDR2 YYDKDF (reference sequence). The CDR3 spells CATSRDGGQFSYEQYF. CDR3 sequence (DNA): TGTGCCACCAGCAGAGATGGGGGACAGTTTTCCTACGAGCAGTACTTC.

The J gene is TRBJ2-1, the V gene TRBV6-5; TRBD1 agrees at 9 bases. Germline V gene data show CDR1 as MNHEY and CDR2 as SVGAGI. The CDR3 consists of 14 residues. Unmatched junction bases numbered 6, after V lost 6 bases and J lost 6 bases. The CDR3 region is CASSPPGQGNEQFF. As DNA, the CDR3 is TGTGCCAGCAGCCCACCGGGACAGGGCAATGAGCAGTTCTTC.